This T cell receptor beta chain was captured in a study of CD8+CD57+ T cells in acquired aplastic anemia. Study conclusions and caveats: Patients and controls turned out to have around 29 CD8+ CDR3 sequences in common.

Comment on this clonotype: What it binds is unknown.

The CDR3 sequence is 14 residues long. Looked up from germline, CDR1 is SGDLS and CDR2 is YYNGEE. V lost 3 bases, J lost 15 bases, and 22 bases lay in between. Template material for TCR beta VDJ and CDR3 profiling consisted of genomic DNA. Using its own MiXCR run on the reads, TCRdb lists one record per CDR3 protein. The data contain 400,000 to 450,000 distinct CDR3 sequences, around 72% of them singletons. This sequence originates from a human donor in good health, serving as a control. This chain links TRBV9 with TRBJ1-5; the D is unclear. The sample taken for sequencing was sorted CD4+, CD8+, or CD8+CD57+ T cells (not recorded which) from PBMCs. This CDR3 reads CASSAWRGDPDTHF. The CDR3 DNA sequence: TGTGCCAGCAGCGCATGGCGGGGTGATCCAGATACGCATTTT.